This T cell receptor beta chain was recovered during a study of T cells in Graves' hyperthyroidism and ophthalmopathy. Study-wide context: Once the initial diagnosis was made, peripheral blood was obtained before any treatment. General study points: Also found in blood were most expanded thyroid clonotypes above 0.001.

Using RNA transcripts as the source, TCR beta CDR3 regions were amplified. The study used the HTBI primer set for a first-round RT-PCR of the TCR CDR3. TCRdb fed the multiplex PCR reads into MiXCR, producing one record per CDR3 protein. The table includes 500,000 to 750,000 distinct CDR3 sequences, around 14% detected once. Duration under 3 months, a NOSPECS grade of at least 4, and a Clinical Activity Score of at least 3 characterized the ophthalmopathy patients. Diagnosis relied on clinical symptoms, serum thyroxine and TRAb, thyroid ultrasound and orbital computed tomography. Per germline, CDR1 SGHKS and CDR2 YYEKEE (reference sequence). V gave up 4 bases and J gave up 2 bases, with 27 bases separating them. The CDR3 is 19 amino acids. Note on this clonotype: Antigen unknown.

This chain uses TRBV5-5 with TRBJ2-5; maybe TRBD2 (7 bases). Sequenced: blood. The origin of this receptor is a woman aged 18-29 years with Graves' ophthalmopathy. The chain's CDR3 is CASSADVREIGGTQETQYF. In DNA form, the CDR3 reads TGTGCCAGCAGCGCTGACGTGCGGGAGATCGGGGGGACACAAGAGACCCAGTACTTC.